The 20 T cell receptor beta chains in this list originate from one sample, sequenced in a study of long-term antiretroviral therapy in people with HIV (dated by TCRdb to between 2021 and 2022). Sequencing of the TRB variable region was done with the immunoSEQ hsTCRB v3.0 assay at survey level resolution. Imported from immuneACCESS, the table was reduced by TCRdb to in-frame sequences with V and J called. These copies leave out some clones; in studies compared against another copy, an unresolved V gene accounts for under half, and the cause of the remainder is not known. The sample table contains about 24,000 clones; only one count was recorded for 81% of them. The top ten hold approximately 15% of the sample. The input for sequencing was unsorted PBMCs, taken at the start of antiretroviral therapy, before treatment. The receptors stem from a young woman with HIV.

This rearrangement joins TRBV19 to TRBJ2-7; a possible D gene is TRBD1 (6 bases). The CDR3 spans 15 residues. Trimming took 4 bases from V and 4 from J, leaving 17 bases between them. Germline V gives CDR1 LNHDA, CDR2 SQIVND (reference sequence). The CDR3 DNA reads TGTGCCAGTAGTACATCGGGACAACTATTTTACGAGCAGTACTTC. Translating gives CASSTSGQLFYEQYF.

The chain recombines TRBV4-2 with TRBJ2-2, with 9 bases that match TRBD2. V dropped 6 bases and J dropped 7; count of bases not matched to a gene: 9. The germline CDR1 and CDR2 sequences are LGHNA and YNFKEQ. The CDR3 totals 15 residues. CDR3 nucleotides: TGTGCCAGCAGATCCGCGGGGGGGCAGGACGGGGAGCTGTTTTTT. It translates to CASRSAGGQDGELFF.

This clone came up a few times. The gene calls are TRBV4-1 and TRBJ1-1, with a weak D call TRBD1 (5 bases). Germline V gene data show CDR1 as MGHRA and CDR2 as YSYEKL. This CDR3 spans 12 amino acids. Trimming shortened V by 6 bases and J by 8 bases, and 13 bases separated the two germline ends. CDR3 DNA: TGCGCCAGCAGGGGAGGGGTTTTCGAAGCTTTCTTT. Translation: CASRGGVFEAFF.

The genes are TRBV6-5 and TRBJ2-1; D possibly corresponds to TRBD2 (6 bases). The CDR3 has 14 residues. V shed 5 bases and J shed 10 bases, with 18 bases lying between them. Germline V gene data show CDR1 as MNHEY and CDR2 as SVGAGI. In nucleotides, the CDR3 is TGTGCCAGCAGTGCCGGGACTCGGGCGGCCGAGCAGTTCTTC. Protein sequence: CASSAGTRAAEQFF.

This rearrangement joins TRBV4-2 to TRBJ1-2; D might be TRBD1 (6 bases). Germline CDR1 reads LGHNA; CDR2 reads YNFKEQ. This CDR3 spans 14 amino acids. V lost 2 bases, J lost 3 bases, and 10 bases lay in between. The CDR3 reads CASSQQGPDYGYTF. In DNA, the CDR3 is TGTGCCAGCAGCCAACAGGGGCCCGACTATGGCTACACCTTC.

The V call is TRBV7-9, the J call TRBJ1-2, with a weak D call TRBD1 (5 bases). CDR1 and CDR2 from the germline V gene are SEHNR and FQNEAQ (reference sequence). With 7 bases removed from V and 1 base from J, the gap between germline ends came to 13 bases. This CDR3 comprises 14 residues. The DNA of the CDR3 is TGTGCCAGCACCCTAGACAGCTTTAACTATGGCTACACCTTC. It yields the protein CASTLDSFNYGYTF.

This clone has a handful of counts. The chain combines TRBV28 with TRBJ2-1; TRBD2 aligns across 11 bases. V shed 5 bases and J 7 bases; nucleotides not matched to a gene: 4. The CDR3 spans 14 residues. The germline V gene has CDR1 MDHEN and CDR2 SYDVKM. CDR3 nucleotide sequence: TGTGCCAGCAGTCGCCTAGCGGGGGGTAATGAGCAGTTCTTC. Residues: CASSRLAGGNEQFF.

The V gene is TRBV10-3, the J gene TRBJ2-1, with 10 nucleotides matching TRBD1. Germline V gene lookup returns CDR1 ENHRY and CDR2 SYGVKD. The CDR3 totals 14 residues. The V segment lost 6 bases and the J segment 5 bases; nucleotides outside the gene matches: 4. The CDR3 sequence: CAISPGQGNNEQFF. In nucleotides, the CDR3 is TGTGCCATCAGCCCGGGACAGGGGAACAATGAGCAGTTCTTC.

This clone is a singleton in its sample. The CDR3 region has the DNA TGCGCCAGCAGCCAAGTTTATCTCTCGAACACTGAAGCTTTCTTT. Translation gives CASSQVYLSNTEAFF. The chain carries TRBV4-3 and TRBJ1-1; D remains ambiguous. The CDR3 contains 15 residues. Germline CDR1 is LGHNA and CDR2 is YSLEER. V was cut by 1 base and J by 1 base, with 10 bases left in between.

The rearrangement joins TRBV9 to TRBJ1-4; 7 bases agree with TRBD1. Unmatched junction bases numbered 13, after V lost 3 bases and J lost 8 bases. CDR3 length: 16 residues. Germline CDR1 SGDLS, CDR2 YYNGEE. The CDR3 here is CASSASSQGVGEKLFF. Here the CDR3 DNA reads TGTGCCAGCAGCGCCTCCTCCCAGGGGGTGGGCGAAAAACTGTTTTTT.

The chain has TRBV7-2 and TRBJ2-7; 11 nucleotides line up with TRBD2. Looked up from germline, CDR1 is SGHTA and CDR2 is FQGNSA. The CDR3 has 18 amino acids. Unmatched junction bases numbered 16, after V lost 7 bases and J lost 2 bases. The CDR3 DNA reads TGTGCCAGCACCCTCACCTCCCTAGCGGGGGGTCCCCCCTACGAGCAGTACTTC. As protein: CASTLTSLAGGPPYEQYF.

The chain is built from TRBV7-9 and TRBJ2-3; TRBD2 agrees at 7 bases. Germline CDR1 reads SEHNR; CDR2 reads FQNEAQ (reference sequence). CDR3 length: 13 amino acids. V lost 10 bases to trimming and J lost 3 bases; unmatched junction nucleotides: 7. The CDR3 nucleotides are TGTGCCACCCCGGGACTAATAACAGATACGCAGTATTTT. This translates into CATPGLITDTQYF.

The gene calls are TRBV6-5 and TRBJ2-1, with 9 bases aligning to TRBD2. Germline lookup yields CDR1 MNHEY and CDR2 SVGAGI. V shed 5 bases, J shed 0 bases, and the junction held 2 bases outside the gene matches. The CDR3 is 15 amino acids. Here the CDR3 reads CASSLSGSSYNEQFF. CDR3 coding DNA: TGTGCCAGCAGTCTTAGCGGGAGCTCCTACAATGAGCAGTTCTTC.

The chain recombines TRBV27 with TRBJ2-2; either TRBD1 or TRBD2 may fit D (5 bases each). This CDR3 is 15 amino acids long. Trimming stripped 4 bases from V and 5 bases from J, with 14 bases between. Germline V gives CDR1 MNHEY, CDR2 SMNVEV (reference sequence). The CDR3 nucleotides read TGTGCCAGCAGTTCAGGGCGGGTGGGGACCGGGGAGCTGTTTTTT. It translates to CASSSGRVGTGELFF.

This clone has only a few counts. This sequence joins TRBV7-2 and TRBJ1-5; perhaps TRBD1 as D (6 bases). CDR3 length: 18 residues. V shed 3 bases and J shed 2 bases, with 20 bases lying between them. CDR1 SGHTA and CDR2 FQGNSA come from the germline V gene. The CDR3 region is CASSLASNTGSGNQPQHF. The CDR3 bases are TGTGCCAGCAGCTTGGCTTCGAATACAGGGTCCGGCAATCAGCCCCAGCATTTT.

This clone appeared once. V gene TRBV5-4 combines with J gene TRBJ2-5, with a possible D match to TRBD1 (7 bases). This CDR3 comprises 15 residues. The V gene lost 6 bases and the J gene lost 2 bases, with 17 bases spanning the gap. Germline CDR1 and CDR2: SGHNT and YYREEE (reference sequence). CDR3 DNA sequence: TGTGCCAGCATGTCAAGACAGGGAGGACAAGAGACCCAGTACTTC. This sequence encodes CASMSRQGGQETQYF.

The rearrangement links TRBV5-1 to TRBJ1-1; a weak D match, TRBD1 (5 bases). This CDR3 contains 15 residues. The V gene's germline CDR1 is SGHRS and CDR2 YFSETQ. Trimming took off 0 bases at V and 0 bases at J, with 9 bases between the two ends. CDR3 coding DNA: TGCGCCAGCAGCTTGGCGGGACTTATGAACACTGAAGCTTTCTTT. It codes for CASSLAGLMNTEAFF.

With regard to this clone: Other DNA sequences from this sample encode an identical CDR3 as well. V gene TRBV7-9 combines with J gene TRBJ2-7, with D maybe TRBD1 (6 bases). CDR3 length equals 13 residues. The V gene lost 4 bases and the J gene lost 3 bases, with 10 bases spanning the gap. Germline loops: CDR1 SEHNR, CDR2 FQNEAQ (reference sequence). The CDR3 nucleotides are TGTGCCAGCAGCTCACCGGACAGCTACGAGCAGTACTTC. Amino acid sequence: CASSSPDSYEQYF.

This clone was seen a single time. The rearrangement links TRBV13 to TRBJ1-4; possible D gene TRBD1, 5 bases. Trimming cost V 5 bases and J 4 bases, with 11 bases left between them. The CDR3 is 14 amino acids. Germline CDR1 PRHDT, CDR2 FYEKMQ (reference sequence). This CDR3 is CASSQTGFNEKLFF. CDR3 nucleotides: TGTGCCAGCAGCCAAACAGGTTTTAATGAAAAACTGTTTTTT. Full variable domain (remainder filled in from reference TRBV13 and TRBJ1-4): AAGVIQSPRHLIKEKRETATLKCYPIPRHDTVYWYQQGPGQDPQFLISFYEKMQSDKGSIPDRFSAQQFSDYHSELNMSSLELGDSALYFCASSQTGFNEKLFFGSGTQLSVL.

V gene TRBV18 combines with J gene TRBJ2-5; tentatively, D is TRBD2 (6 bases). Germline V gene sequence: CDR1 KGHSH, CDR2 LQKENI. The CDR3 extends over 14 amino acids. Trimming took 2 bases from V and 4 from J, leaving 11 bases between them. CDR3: CASSPKAGGETQYF. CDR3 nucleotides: TGTGCCAGCTCACCAAAGGCCGGGGGAGAGACCCAGTACTTC.